These T cell receptor beta chains were read from a single sample in a study of regulatory T cells in long-lasting Graves disease. TCRdb re-called the multiplex PCR reads with MiXCR, one entry per CDR3 protein. The table records around 460,000 distinct CDR3 sequences, 14% of them present only once. These data were also filed under a second study, of T cells in Graves' hyperthyroidism and ophthalmopathy.

The sequencing here drew on peripheral blood mononuclear cells (PBMCs), taken at new diagnosis, from a patient treated with antithyroid drugs. Source of these receptors: a woman in her 50s with Graves disease. Both conserved end residues are part of each CDR3. The D gene is left open where the match is weak. Some rows mark clone size as missing; the rest say once, few, many or name a class of expanded clone.

J: TRBJ1-5; D: TRBD1; V: TRBV7-2; size: few; CDR3: CASSTGGDNQPQHF; DNA: TGTGCCAGCAGTACAGGGGGGGATAACCAGCCCCAGCATTTT
J: TRBJ2-1; D: -; V: TRBV7-2; size: many; CDR3: CASSSAGQPYNEQFF; DNA: TGTGCCAGCAGCTCAGCGGGTCAACCCTACAATGAGCAGTTCTTC
J: TRBJ2-3; D: TRBD2; V: TRBV9; size: many; CDR3: CASSPGLAGVSTDTQYF; DNA: TGTGCCAGCAGCCCAGGACTAGCGGGAGTTAGCACAGATACGCAGTATTTT
J: TRBJ1-3; D: -; V: TRBV2; size: many; CDR3: CASSETGNTIYF; DNA: TGTGCCAGCAGTGAAACTGGAAACACCATATATTTT
J: TRBJ2-3; D: TRBD2; V: TRBV7-8; size: many; CDR3: CASSFPIAGATDTQYF; DNA: TGTGCCAGCAGCTTTCCCATAGCGGGAGCTACAGATACGCAGTATTTT
J: TRBJ2-5; D: -; V: TRBV5-1; size: many; CDR3: CASSLEFQETQYF; DNA: TGCGCCAGCAGCTTGGAGTTCCAAGAGACCCAGTACTTC
J: TRBJ2-7; D: TRBD2; V: TRBV20-1; size: few; CDR3: CSARDVTSGSGEQYF; DNA: TGCAGTGCTAGAGATGTCACTAGCGGGAGTGGCGAGCAGTACTTC
J: TRBJ1-1; D: -; V: TRBV6-1; size: many; CDR3: CASSLQGRTEAFF; DNA: TGTGCCAGCAGTCTACAGGGTCGTACTGAAGCTTTCTTT
J: TRBJ2-7; D: TRBD2; V: TRBV28; size: many; CDR3: CASSSVRWGGTYEQYF; DNA: TGTGCCAGCAGTTCGGTTCGATGGGGGGGTACCTACGAGCAGTACTTC
J: TRBJ2-5; D: -; V: TRBV3-1; size: few; CDR3: CASSQVERVEETQYF; DNA: TGTGCCAGCAGCCAAGTGGAGCGGGTGGAAGAGACCCAGTACTTC
J: TRBJ2-1; D: TRBD2; V: TRBV7-9; size: -; CDR3: CASGETSGSVGQFF; DNA: TGTGCCAGCGGGGAGACTAGCGGGAGTGTCGGGCAGTTCTTC
J: TRBJ2-3; D: TRBD2; V: TRBV10-1; size: many; CDR3: CASSEWLAERRDTQYF; DNA: TGCGCCAGCAGTGAATGGCTAGCGGAGAGGAGAGATACGCAGTATTTT
J: TRBJ2-3; D: TRBD1; V: TRBV19; size: -; CDR3: CASSRTGEDTQYF; DNA: TGTGCCAGTAGTAGGACAGGGGAGGATACGCAGTATTTT
J: TRBJ2-7; D: TRBD2; V: TRBV4-1; size: few; CDR3: CASSQEIAGSYEQYF; DNA: TGCGCCAGCAGCCAAGAAATAGCGGGGTCCTACGAGCAGTACTTC
J: TRBJ2-7; D: TRBD1; V: TRBV7-2; size: -; CDR3: CASSLPRQGGYEQYF; DNA: TGTGCCAGCAGCTTGCCCAGACAGGGGGGTTACGAGCAGTACTTC